This T cell receptor (beta chain) is drawn from a study of blood T cell repertoires in COVID-19. On the study more broadly: Sites across the United States, Italy and Spain contributed samples from acute and convalescent COVID-19. T cells, B-cell-depleted T cells, or PBMCs supplied cDNA or gDNA.

As processed by the authors: Amplified reference gene primers provided the basis for estimating nucleated cell counts. The assay was immunoSEQ multiplex PCR, and TCRdb's table has in-frame clones only and misses some. Clone size and V and J calls were adopted from that table, with D and trimming inferred from the DNA. The sample lists under 350,000 clones, roughly 85% occurring once. V was shortened by 1 base and J by 3 bases, with 13 bases between the two germline ends. The CDR3 spans 16 residues. Germline CDR1 and CDR2: LGHNA and YSLEER. Those who participated ranged in age from about 18 to 89 years and resided in some 24 US areas.

The TCR comes from a woman between 40 and 55 years old with acute COVID-19. V usage is TRBV4-3 and J usage is TRBJ2-1; tentative D call: TRBD2 (6 bases). The material sequenced was PBMCs or T cells enriched from blood (not recorded which). The CDR3 DNA follows: TGCGCCAGCAGCCAAGTATGGGCGGGGAACTACAATGAGCAGTTCTTC. This encodes CASSQVWAGNYNEQFF.